This is a list of T cell receptor beta chains from one sample in a study of PD-L1 blockade in urothelial cancer. Assay used: immunoSEQ multiplex PCR; TCRdb lists only in-frame clones, some missing. The sample lists tens of thousands of clones; 82% were seen once. This specimen consisted of PBMCs, obtained around atezolizumab (anti-PD-L1) treatment. The receptors shown here come from a man in his sixties or seventies with urothelial cancer. Each CDR3 is given with its conserved first and last residue. A D gene is named only where the DNA matches it firmly. Size values are once, few and many counts, or a class for expanded clones, and some rows have none.

v_gene: TRBV4-3
d_gene: .
j_gene: TRBJ1-5
abundance: .
CDR3aa: CASSQDTGSNQPQHF
CDR3nt: TGCGCCAGCAGCCAAGATACAGGGTCCAATCAGCCCCAGCATTTT

v_gene: TRBV5-1
d_gene: TRBD1
j_gene: TRBJ2-1
abundance: .
CDR3aa: CASIRDRVGSSYNEQFF
CDR3nt: TGCGCCAGCATCCGGGACAGGGTCGGGAGCTCCTACAATGAGCAGTTCTTC

v_gene: TRBV9
d_gene: TRBD2
j_gene: TRBJ2-2
abundance: .
CDR3aa: CASSVGASGSTGELFF
CDR3nt: TGTGCCAGCAGCGTAGGGGCTAGCGGGAGCACCGGGGAGCTGTTTTTT

v_gene: TRBV6-1
d_gene: TRBD2
j_gene: TRBJ2-1
abundance: .
CDR3aa: CASNAGGLNEQFF
CDR3nt: TGTGCCAGCAATGCGGGGGGTCTCAATGAGCAGTTCTTC

v_gene: TRBV7-9
d_gene: .
j_gene: TRBJ1-2
abundance: .
CDR3aa: CASSRQFYGYTF
CDR3nt: TGTGCCAGCAGCCGACAGTTCTATGGCTACACCTTC

v_gene: TRBV19
d_gene: TRBD1
j_gene: TRBJ2-1
abundance: .
CDR3aa: CASSILDRGRKEQFF
CDR3nt: TGTGCCAGTAGTATACTGGACAGGGGGCGGAAGGAGCAGTTCTTC

v_gene: TRBV27
d_gene: TRBD1
j_gene: TRBJ1-3
abundance: few
CDR3aa: CASSRQGRMGSGNTIYF
CDR3nt: TGTGCCAGCAGTCGACAGGGGAGGATGGGATCGGGAAACACCATATATTTT

v_gene: TRBV29-1
d_gene: TRBD2
j_gene: TRBJ2-3
abundance: .
CDR3aa: CSVVSGGTDTQYF
CDR3nt: TGCAGCGTTGTTAGCGGGGGCACAGATACGCAGTATTTT

v_gene: TRBV25-1
d_gene: TRBD1
j_gene: TRBJ1-2
abundance: .
CDR3aa: CASRRTGENYGYTF
CDR3nt: TGTGCCAGCAGAAGGACAGGGGAAAACTATGGCTACACCTTC

v_gene: TRBV5-4
d_gene: .
j_gene: TRBJ2-7
abundance: .
CDR3aa: CASSLADEQYF
CDR3nt: TGTGCCAGCAGCTTGGCCGACGAGCAGTACTTC

v_gene: TRBV9
d_gene: .
j_gene: TRBJ2-7
abundance: .
CDR3aa: CASSVAGLSEQYF
CDR3nt: TGTGCCAGCAGCGTAGCAGGGTTGAGCGAGCAGTACTTC

v_gene: TRBV4-3
d_gene: TRBD2
j_gene: TRBJ2-5
abundance: .
CDR3aa: CASSQDRGGPETQYF
CDR3nt: TGCGCCAGCAGCCAAGACCGGGGGGGCCCGGAGACCCAGTACTTC

v_gene: TRBV10-3
d_gene: TRBD1
j_gene: TRBJ1-1
abundance: few
CDR3aa: CAISEGQGNSREAFF
CDR3nt: TGTGCCATCAGTGAAGGACAGGGGAACTCAAGGGAAGCTTTCTTT

v_gene: TRBV9
d_gene: .
j_gene: TRBJ2-1
abundance: .
CDR3aa: CASSVAGGSREQFF
CDR3nt: TGTGCCAGCAGCGTAGCTGGAGGTTCTAGAGAGCAGTTCTTC

v_gene: TRBV5-1
d_gene: TRBD2
j_gene: TRBJ2-7
abundance: .
CDR3aa: CASSFASGRGFSYEQYF
CDR3nt: TGCGCCAGCAGCTTTGCTAGCGGGAGGGGATTCTCCTACGAGCAGTACTTC

v_gene: TRBV19
d_gene: .
j_gene: TRBJ1-5
abundance: .
CDR3aa: CASTSEAGPFQPQHF
CDR3nt: TGTGCCAGTACTAGCGAGGCAGGGCCCTTTCAGCCCCAGCATTTT

v_gene: TRBV18
d_gene: .
j_gene: TRBJ1-5
abundance: .
CDR3aa: CASSSLNQPQHF
CDR3nt: TGTGCCAGCTCATCCCTCAATCAGCCCCAGCATTTT

v_gene: TRBV28
d_gene: .
j_gene: TRBJ2-5
abundance: few
CDR3aa: CASRSPGETQYF
CDR3nt: TGTGCCAGCCGCAGCCCAGGGGAGACCCAGTACTTC

v_gene: TRBV27
d_gene: TRBD2
j_gene: TRBJ2-7
abundance: .
CDR3aa: CASSQGRTSGRAYEQYF
CDR3nt: TGTGCCAGCAGTCAAGGGAGGACTAGCGGGAGGGCTTACGAGCAGTACTTC

v_gene: TRBV18
d_gene: .
j_gene: TRBJ2-5
abundance: .
CDR3aa: CASSLGSQETQYF
CDR3nt: TGTGCCAGCTCACTGGGCAGTCAAGAGACCCAGTACTTC

v_gene: TRBV20-1
d_gene: .
j_gene: TRBJ2-3
abundance: .
CDR3aa: CSARVIDTQYF
CDR3nt: TGCAGTGCTAGAGTAATAGATACGCAGTATTTT

v_gene: TRBV4-1
d_gene: .
j_gene: TRBJ1-2
abundance: few
CDR3aa: CASSQDQGRSHGYTF
CDR3nt: TGCGCCAGCAGCCAAGACCAGGGGCGATCCCATGGCTACACCTTC

v_gene: TRBV11-2
d_gene: TRBD1
j_gene: TRBJ2-2
abundance: .
CDR3aa: CASIFGTGNTGELFF
CDR3nt: TGTGCCAGCATTTTCGGGACAGGGAACACCGGGGAGCTGTTTTTT

v_gene: TRBV25-1
d_gene: .
j_gene: TRBJ2-5
abundance: .
CDR3aa: CASSADSYQETQYF
CDR3nt: TGTGCCAGCAGTGCGGACAGCTATCAAGAGACCCAGTACTTC

v_gene: TRBV5-1
d_gene: .
j_gene: TRBJ1-4
abundance: few
CDR3aa: CASRESFNEKLFF
CDR3nt: TGCGCCAGCAGAGAGAGCTTTAATGAAAAACTGTTTTTT

v_gene: TRBV19
d_gene: .
j_gene: TRBJ2-5
abundance: once
CDR3aa: CASSKTPQETQYF
CDR3nt: TGTGCCAGTAGCAAGACACCCCAAGAGACCCAGTACTTC

v_gene: TRBV6-6
d_gene: .
j_gene: TRBJ1-4
abundance: .
CDR3aa: CASSATNEKLFF
CDR3nt: TGTGCCAGTTCAGCAACTAATGAAAAACTGTTTTTT

v_gene: TRBV5-4
d_gene: TRBD1
j_gene: TRBJ2-7
abundance: .
CDR3aa: CASSTRQGIYEQYF
CDR3nt: TGTGCCAGCAGCACAAGACAGGGCATCTACGAGCAGTACTTC

v_gene: TRBV7-2
d_gene: .
j_gene: TRBJ2-1
abundance: .
CDR3aa: CASRWGGGHSYNEQFF
CDR3nt: TGTGCCAGCAGATGGGGCGGGGGCCACTCCTACAATGAGCAGTTCTTC

v_gene: TRBV2
d_gene: TRBD2
j_gene: TRBJ2-6
abundance: few
CDR3aa: CASSEGIAGALGGANVLTF
CDR3nt: TGTGCCAGCAGTGAAGGGATAGCGGGAGCCCTGGGGGGGGCCAACGTCCTGACTTTC

v_gene: TRBV6-6
d_gene: .
j_gene: TRBJ1-1
abundance: .
CDR3aa: CASKARMNTEAFF
CDR3nt: TGTGCCAGCAAAGCGCGGATGAACACTGAAGCTTTCTTT

v_gene: TRBV5-4
d_gene: TRBD1
j_gene: TRBJ1-5
abundance: once
CDR3aa: CASSPGAGQHQPQHF
CDR3nt: TGTGCCAGCAGCCCCGGGGCGGGACAGCATCAGCCCCAGCATTTT

v_gene: TRBV28
d_gene: TRBD1
j_gene: TRBJ1-1
abundance: .
CDR3aa: CASMGTGDTEAFF
CDR3nt: TGTGCCAGCATGGGGACAGGGGACACTGAAGCTTTCTTT

v_gene: TRBV5-4
d_gene: .
j_gene: TRBJ2-6
abundance: .
CDR3aa: CASSTGQPRESGANVLTF
CDR3nt: TGTGCCAGCAGCACGGGACAACCCCGCGAGTCTGGGGCCAACGTCCTGACTTTC

v_gene: TRBV7-2
d_gene: .
j_gene: TRBJ2-4
abundance: .
CDR3aa: CASSPRGHLAKNIQYF
CDR3nt: TGTGCCAGCAGCCCACGGGGACATCTAGCCAAAAACATTCAGTACTTC

v_gene: TRBV5-6
d_gene: TRBD1
j_gene: TRBJ1-5
abundance: .
CDR3aa: CASSLYAGTDYQPQHF
CDR3nt: TGTGCCAGCAGCTTATATGCCGGGACAGATTATCAGCCCCAGCATTTT

v_gene: TRBV19
d_gene: TRBD1
j_gene: TRBJ1-3
abundance: .
CDR3aa: CASGPGSGQPSGNTIYF
CDR3nt: TGTGCCAGTGGCCCAGGGTCGGGACAGCCCTCTGGAAACACCATATATTTT

v_gene: TRBV19
d_gene: TRBD1
j_gene: TRBJ2-2
abundance: .
CDR3aa: CASRSPRGRGDTGELFF
CDR3nt: TGTGCCAGTCGATCACCCAGGGGGCGCGGGGACACCGGGGAGCTGTTTTTT

v_gene: TRBV9
d_gene: TRBD2
j_gene: TRBJ2-2
abundance: .
CDR3aa: CASSPRAGEAGELFF
CDR3nt: TGTGCCAGCAGCCCCCGAGCGGGAGAGGCCGGGGAGCTGTTTTTT

v_gene: TRBV6-1
d_gene: .
j_gene: TRBJ2-3
abundance: .
CDR3aa: CASSEAEGGPDTQYF
CDR3nt: TGTGCCAGCAGTGAAGCGGAGGGGGGGCCAGATACGCAGTATTTT

v_gene: TRBV10-3
d_gene: .
j_gene: TRBJ1-1
abundance: once
CDR3aa: CAISEQGRNTEAFF
CDR3nt: TGTGCCATCAGTGAACAGGGAAGGAACACTGAAGCTTTCTTT

v_gene: TRBV9
d_gene: .
j_gene: TRBJ2-7
abundance: once
CDR3aa: CASSVAQRGDEQYF
CDR3nt: TGTGCCAGCAGCGTAGCCCAGCGCGGCGACGAGCAGTACTTC

v_gene: TRBV19
d_gene: .
j_gene: TRBJ2-1
abundance: once
CDR3aa: CASSSRDTGSGHNEQFF
CDR3nt: TGTGCCAGTAGTAGCCGGGACACGGGGTCTGGCCACAATGAGCAGTTCTTC

v_gene: TRBV5-6
d_gene: .
j_gene: TRBJ2-1
abundance: .
CDR3aa: CASSLSEQAVSYNEQFF
CDR3nt: TGTGCCAGCAGCTTGTCAGAACAGGCTGTTTCCTACAATGAGCAGTTCTTC

v_gene: TRBV2
d_gene: .
j_gene: TRBJ2-7
abundance: .
CDR3aa: CASTPGAYEQYF
CDR3nt: TGTGCCAGCACCCCAGGCGCCTACGAGCAGTACTTC

v_gene: TRBV4-1
d_gene: .
j_gene: TRBJ1-3
abundance: .
CDR3aa: CASSQSPSGGSSGNTIYF
CDR3nt: TGCGCCAGCAGCCAATCACCCAGTGGCGGCAGCTCTGGAAACACCATATATTTT

v_gene: TRBV11-2
d_gene: .
j_gene: TRBJ2-5
abundance: once
CDR3aa: CASSLDQGRWETQYF
CDR3nt: TGTGCCAGCAGCTTAGATCAGGGGCGGTGGGAGACCCAGTACTTC

v_gene: TRBV9
d_gene: .
j_gene: TRBJ1-3
abundance: .
CDR3aa: CASSVNPREDTIYF
CDR3nt: TGTGCCAGCAGCGTTAATCCCCGGGAGGACACCATATATTTT

v_gene: TRBV19
d_gene: .
j_gene: TRBJ2-7
abundance: .
CDR3aa: CASSGGQFSYEQYF
CDR3nt: TGTGCCAGTAGTGGCGGACAGTTCTCCTACGAGCAGTACTTC

v_gene: TRBV27
d_gene: .
j_gene: TRBJ1-1
abundance: once
CDR3aa: CASSPHRTANTEAFF
CDR3nt: TGTGCCAGCAGTCCCCATCGGACAGCGAACACTGAAGCTTTCTTT

v_gene: TRBV28
d_gene: TRBD1
j_gene: TRBJ1-4
abundance: .
CDR3aa: CASSSAGQPATNEKLFF
CDR3nt: TGTGCCAGCAGCTCGGCGGGACAGCCTGCAACTAATGAAAAACTGTTTTTT

v_gene: TRBV7-9
d_gene: .
j_gene: TRBJ2-7
abundance: .
CDR3aa: CASSFRDEQYF
CDR3nt: TGTGCCAGCAGCTTTCGGGACGAGCAGTACTTC

v_gene: TRBV5-6
d_gene: .
j_gene: TRBJ2-3
abundance: .
CDR3aa: CASEQGLGTQYF
CDR3nt: TGTGCCAGCGAACAGGGTCTAGGTACGCAGTATTTT

v_gene: TRBV4-3
d_gene: TRBD2
j_gene: TRBJ2-2
abundance: .
CDR3aa: CASSQGTQRGTGELFF
CDR3nt: TGCGCCAGCAGCCAAGGGACTCAGCGGGGGACCGGGGAGCTGTTTTTT